This TCR beta chain appears in the sequencing data of a study of blood T cell repertoires in COVID-19. As processed by the authors: Amplified reference gene primers provided the basis for estimating nucleated cell counts. The protocol was immunoSEQ multiplex PCR, while the TCRdb copy is restricted to in-frame clones and leaves out a portion. That table supplies the V and J calls and clone size; D and trimming were determined from the DNA. The sample shows around 230,000 clones, around 90% of them seen only once. This clone has a handful of counts. Membership in each cohort depended on participant-reported clinical history. Sequenced material: PBMCs or T cells enriched from blood (not recorded which). The TCR sequence derives from a man younger than 35 with acute COVID-19.

The CDR3 DNA follows: TGTGCCAGCAGTGAAGTTGTAGCGGGGGGAGGCAATGAGCAGTTCTTC. Its translation: CASSEVVAGGGNEQFF. This chain joins TRBV6-1 and TRBJ2-1; 10 nucleotides match TRBD2. Germline trimming cut 1 base from V and 6 bases from J; bases unmatched to any gene: 6. Germline V gene lookup returns CDR1 MNHNS and CDR2 SASEGT. CDR3 length equals 16 residues.